This T cell receptor beta chain stems from a study of OX40 agonist ivuxolimab in advanced cancers. Study-wide points: Averaging showed that CD8+ T cells had more expanded clones than CD4+ did.

The assay was immunoSEQ multiplex PCR, and TCRdb's table has in-frame clones only and misses some. The repertoire holds 80,000 or so clones, with around four fifths as singletons. J was trimmed by 9 bases and V by 7 bases; bases with no gene match: 15. The germline gives CDR1 SGHDT, CDR2 YYEEEE. The CDR3 loop spans 15 amino acids. Comments on this clone: Its specificity is unknown.

This clonotype originated in an adult with an advanced solid tumor such as melanoma, head and neck, liver or kidney cancer. Sequencing was performed on CD4+ or CD8+ T cells sorted from blood, taken in a trial of the OX40 agonist ivuxolimab. J is TRBJ2-1 and V is TRBV5-6, with TRBD2 identical over 8 bases. The CDR3 loop reads CASSEGLGSPSEQFF. The CDR3 DNA follows: TGTGCCAGCTCGGAGGGACTAGGTTCCCCAAGTGAGCAGTTCTTC. The variable domain in full, completed from reference TRBV5-6 and TRBJ2-1, reads DAGVTQSPTHLIKTRGQQVTLRCSPKSGHDTVSWYQQALGQGPQFIFQYYEEEERQRGNFPDRFSGHQFPNYSSELNVNALLLGDSALYLCASSEGLGSPSEQFFGPGTRLTVL.